Presented here are 24 T cell receptor beta chains from one specimen sequenced in a study of T cell clonality in common variable immunodeficiency. Profiling relied on immunoSEQ multiplex PCR, and the TCRdb table lists in-frame clones only, not all of them. The sample offers 25,000 to 35,000 clones and no singletons, the top ten holding roughly 5.9%. Points from the study as a whole: Common variable immunodeficiency TCR beta sequences reportedly had fewer deletions and N-nucleotide insertions.

Which antigens these TCRs recognize remains unknown. Sequenced material: peripheral blood mononuclear cells. These receptors originate from a human donor with common variable immunodeficiency.

This clone was seen repeatedly, ten times or more. The read falls 3 residues short of the CDR3 end, and the missing part is taken from the germline J gene. V and J are TRBV11-2 and TRBJ1-2, with a possible D match to TRBD1 (6 bases). Germline values: CDR1 SGHAT, CDR2 FQNNGV. This CDR3 spans 14 amino acids. The CDR3 sequence: CASSSVTSGGQYTF. Incomplete CDR3 DNA: TGTGCCAGCAGCTCAGTGACTAGCGGGGGCCAG.

By proportion, this clone is medium-sized. The read ends 3 residues before the CDR3 terminus; that terminus is restored from the germline J gene. V and J are TRBV4-2 and TRBJ2-7, with D maybe TRBD1 (6 bases). CDR3 length: 20 amino acids. Trimming removed 4 bases at V and 5 bases at J, with 33 bases between. Germline CDR1 is LGHNA and CDR2 is YNFKEQ. The sequenced CDR3 bases are TGTGCCAGCAGCCCTGGCAGGGGTCCTACCTACCTACCCCACCTAAACGAG. Encoded protein: CASSPGRGPTYLPHLNE. The whole CDR3 region reads CASSPGRGPTYLPHLNEQYF.

This clone was found a few times. The CDR3 end is not reached by the read, which stops 3 residues before it; the germline J gene fills it in. This chain uses TRBV11-3 with TRBJ2-7; 7 bases match TRBD1. The CDR3 extends over 14 amino acids. J lost 0 bases, V lost 5 bases, and 4 bases had no gene match. Germline CDR1 SGHNT, CDR2 YENEEA. The covered CDR3 bases are TGTGCCAGCAGCATGGGACAGCCCTCCTACGAG. Its translation: CASSMGQPSYE. The CDR3 as a whole reads CASSMGQPSYEQYF.

This clone was detected only a few times. The CDR3 DNA, read in part, is TGTGCCAGCAGTCCGGGACTAGCGGGGGGCGCAGATACG. Its translation: CASSPGLAGGADT. The whole CDR3 is CASSPGLAGGADTQYF. The chain carries TRBV6-2 or TRBV6-3 and TRBJ2-3, with TRBD2 identical over 15 bases. The CDR3 goes on 3 residues after the read ends, and that part is filled in from the germline J gene. This CDR3 has 16 residues. After removal of 5 bases from V and 4 bases from J, the junction contained 4 bases not matched to a gene. Germline V gives CDR1 MNHEY, CDR2 SVGEGT.

Points on this clone: The sequence runs out 3 residues before the end of the CDR3; the remainder is reconstructed from the germline J gene. The J gene is TRBJ2-1, the V gene TRBV19, with 7 positions matching TRBD2. This CDR3 is 18 amino acids long. CDR1 and CDR2 from the germline V gene are LNHDA and SQIVND (reference sequence). Losses at the gene ends were 5 bases for V and 8 bases for J; bases not matched to a gene: 21. The covered CDR3 bases are TGTGCCAGTAGTGTCGACAACCTTAGTGGCGGGGGAGGCGATGAG. This codes for CASSVDNLSGGGGDE. The full-length CDR3 reads as CASSVDNLSGGGGDEQFF.

This clone is medium-sized in the sample. Read data end 3 residues before the CDR3 end; the end is taken from the germline J gene. The chain employs TRBV20-1 and TRBJ1-4, with 7 positions matching TRBD1. Per germline, CDR1 DFQATT and CDR2 SNEGSKA (reference sequence). The CDR3 spans 16 residues. J lost 9 bases, V lost 6 bases, and 19 bases had no gene match. This CDR3 is CSARLAPETGTQKLFF. The sequenced part of the CDR3 DNA is TGCAGTGCCCGTCTCGCCCCCGAGACAGGGACACAAAAA.

This clone was picked up many times. The CDR3 extends 3 residues past the end of the read, so its final part is completed from the germline J gene. The gene calls are TRBV18 and TRBJ1-2; D is undetermined. CDR3 length equals 15 residues. V dropped 3 bases and J dropped 7 bases, with 18 bases sitting between them. Germline-derived CDR1 and CDR2 are KGHSH and LQKENI. The part of the CDR3 DNA that was read is TGTGCCAGCTCACCGACGAATGTTCCGGGGAGTGGC. It yields the protein CASSPTNVPGSG. The full CDR3 protein is CASSPTNVPGSGYTF.

This clone was counted many times. The CDR3 end is not reached by the read, which stops 3 residues before it; the germline J gene fills it in. This rearrangement joins TRBV10-3 to TRBJ2-5, with 7 bases that match TRBD1. This CDR3 comprises 15 residues. V trimming: 6 bases; J trimming: 2 bases; junction bases outside the gene matches: 9. CDR1 ENHRY and CDR2 SYGVKD come from the germline V gene. CDR3 in amino acids: CAISQGQSDQETQYF. The part of the CDR3 DNA that was read is TGTGCCATCAGCCAGGGACAGAGCGATCAAGAGACC.

This clone has a count of ten or more. The CDR3 extends 3 residues past the end of the read, so its final part is completed from the germline J gene. The chain is built from TRBV12-5 and TRBJ2-3; weak D call: TRBD1 (5 bases). The CDR3 has 15 residues. Germline V gene lookup returns CDR1 LGHNT and CDR2 FRNRAP. Trimming took off 5 bases at V and 0 bases at J, with 12 bases between the two ends. CDR3 bases read: TGTGCTAGTGGTCTCGACAGCTCTAGCACAGATACG. It translates to CASGLDSSSTDT. The complete CDR3 sequence is CASGLDSSSTDTQYF.

This clone occurred many times. The CDR3 extends 3 residues past the end of the read, so its final part is completed from the germline J gene. The genes are TRBV14 and TRBJ2-5; 7 bases agree with TRBD2. CDR1 and CDR2 (germline): SGHDN, FVKESK. Unmatched junction bases numbered 15, after V lost 3 bases and J lost 5 bases. CDR3 size: 17 residues. CDR3 loop: CASSHLQSRGLPETQYF. The sequenced part of the CDR3 DNA is TGTGCCAGCAGCCACCTCCAAAGTAGGGGACTACCGGAGACC.

As concerns this clone: At one end, the junction sequence differs from germline, possibly due to a read error. The read stops 3 residues short of the end of the CDR3; the missing end is completed from the germline J gene. The V and J genes are TRBV2 and TRBJ2-3, with no clear D. Germline CDR1 and CDR2: SNHLY and FYNNEI. The CDR3 spans 14 residues. The CDR3 reads CASSEVSSTDTQYF. CDR3 DNA (partial): TGTGCCAGCAGCGAAGTGTCGTCCACAGATACG.

Ten or more counts support this clone. From the germline J gene comes the end of the CDR3, since the read stops 3 residues before it. The chain has TRBV5-1 and TRBJ2-3; D could derive from TRBD1 or TRBD2 (5 bases each). In germline, CDR1 is SGHRS, CDR2 YFSETQ. The CDR3 spans 15 residues. The V gene lost 3 bases and the J gene lost 8 bases, with 19 bases spanning the gap. The CDR3 bases that were read are TGCGCCAGCAGCTCCCGAGGGGTCACAGATGTTACG. Protein sequence: CASSSRGVTDVT. The CDR3 in full is CASSSRGVTDVTQYF.

Worth noting for this clone: The read ends 3 residues early relative to the CDR3; the germline J gene fills the gap. The chain combines TRBV2 with TRBJ2-3; D uncertain. CDR3 length equals 13 residues. Germline assignment: CDR1 SNHLY and CDR2 FYNNEI. With 6 bases removed from V and 2 bases from J, the gap between germline ends came to 9 bases. CDR3 DNA (partial): TGTGCCAGCAGAAGAGAGCACACAGATACG. It encodes CASRREHTDT. The complete CDR3 protein is CASRREHTDTQYF.

This clone was recorded many times. The sequenced fragment ends 3 residues before the CDR3 boundary, so the rest is inferred from the germline J gene. This rearrangement joins TRBV19 to TRBJ2-5; D is unclear. Trimming took off 8 bases at V and 2 bases at J, with 12 bases between the two ends. From germline, CDR1 is LNHDA and CDR2 SQIVND (reference sequence). The length of the CDR3 is 13 residues. The DNA read from the CDR3 is TGTGCCAGTTCGTGGGCAGGTCAAGAGACC. Encoded protein: CASSWAGQET. The full CDR3 sequence reads CASSWAGQETQYF.

This clone was found a few times. The read ends 3 residues shy of where the CDR3 ends; the end is completed using the germline J gene. The chain employs TRBV5-1 and TRBJ2-3, with D perhaps matching TRBD1 (6 bases). Germline CDR1 reads SGHRS; CDR2 reads YFSETQ. The CDR3 is 12 residues long. Between the trimmed V and J ends, which lost 4 bases and 6 bases, there was a span of 9 bases. This chain's CDR3 is CASSRGQDTQYF. The CDR3 DNA, read in part, is TGCGCCAGCAGCCGAGGACAGGATACG.

Comments on this clone: Read data end 3 residues before the CDR3 end; the end is taken from the germline J gene. J is TRBJ1-1 and V is TRBV2; maybe TRBD1 (6 bases). The germline V gene encodes CDR1 SNHLY and CDR2 FYNNEI. The CDR3 has 15 amino acids. V lost 2 bases to trimming and J lost 5 bases, with 15 bases between them. The CDR3: CASSESRGGFTEAFF. Partial CDR3 DNA: TGTGCCAGCAGTGAATCAAGGGGGGGGTTTACTGAA.

About this clone itself: The read halts 3 residues ahead of the CDR3 end, with the missing end drawn from the germline J gene. The rearrangement uses TRBV7-9 and TRBJ1-1; a possible D gene is TRBD1 (5 bases). Germline loops: CDR1 SEHNR, CDR2 FQNEAQ (reference sequence). CDR3 length: 15 amino acids. V gave up 2 bases and J gave up 1 base, with 11 bases separating them. The CDR3 sequence: CASSLFGGGNTEAFF. The DNA read from the CDR3 is TGTGCCAGCAGCTTATTCGGGGGGGGGAACACTGAA.

Comments on this clone: Read coverage stops 3 residues before the CDR3 terminus; the germline J gene supplies the remainder. The chain carries TRBV30 and TRBJ2-3, with 9 positions matching TRBD2. V was pared by 2 bases and J by 2 bases, with 8 bases of the junction left unmatched. This CDR3 comprises 16 residues. Per germline, CDR1 GTSNPN and CDR2 SVGIG (reference sequence). The CDR3 DNA, read in part, is TGTGCCTGGAGTAGGAGGCGGGGGGGGCCCACAGATACG. This codes for CAWSRRRGGPTDT. The CDR3, in full, reads CAWSRRRGGPTDTQYF.

A word on this clone: The read falls 3 residues short of the CDR3 end, and the missing part is taken from the germline J gene. The rearrangement links TRBV19 to TRBJ1-5; tentative D call: TRBD1 (5 bases). Trimming removed 6 bases at V and 1 base at J, with 16 bases between. CDR1 is LNHDA, CDR2 SQIVND, per germline (reference sequence). The CDR3 spans 16 residues. The CDR3 spells CASRTPRGASNQPQHF. The DNA read from the CDR3 is TGTGCCAGTAGGACCCCACGAGGGGCGAGCAATCAGCCC. The variable domain in full, with the rest retrieved from reference TRBV19 and TRBJ1-5, is DGGITQSPKYLFRKEGQNVTLSCEQNLNHDAMYWYRQDPGQGLRLIYYSQIVNDFQKGDIAEGYSVSREKKESFPLTVTSAQKNPTAFYLCASRTPRGASNQPQHFGDGTRLSIL.

Only a few counts were recorded for this clone. From the germline J gene comes the end of the CDR3, since the read stops 3 residues before it. The V and J genes are TRBV19 and TRBJ2-7, with TRBD1 matching over 7 bases. The J segment lost 3 bases and the V segment lost 5 bases, leaving 10 bases of the junction unmatched. This CDR3 is 15 amino acids long. Germline V lookup: CDR1 LNHDA, CDR2 SQIVND (reference sequence). The part of the CDR3 DNA that was read is TGTGCCAGTAGTCTTCAGACAGGGATAAACTACGAG. It encodes CASSLQTGINYE. The CDR3 in full is CASSLQTGINYEQYF.

Worth noting for this clone: The read terminates 3 residues ahead of where the CDR3 ends, so the germline J gene completes it. The chain couples TRBV30 to TRBJ1-4; the D is unclear. CDR1 is GTSNPN, CDR2 SVGIG, per germline (reference sequence). The CDR3 runs to 13 residues. The V end lost 2 bases, the J end lost 4 bases, and 8 bases lay between the germline ends. CDR3 DNA (partial): TGTGCCTGGAGTCGACAAATTAATGAAAAA. This translates into CAWSRQINEK. The full CDR3 sequence reads CAWSRQINEKLFF.

This clone counts as medium-sized. The CDR3 end is not reached by the read, which stops 3 residues before it; the germline J gene fills it in. The chain links TRBV19 to TRBJ1-5; weak D call: TRBD1 (5 bases). Trimming cost V 9 bases and J 3 bases, with 12 bases left between them. Germline-derived CDR1 and CDR2 are LNHDA and SQIVND (reference sequence). The CDR3 is made up of 13 amino acids. The CDR3 DNA, read in part, is TGTGCCAGCGGGGGGACCCTCAATCAGCCC. This encodes CASGGTLNQP. The full CDR3 sequence reads CASGGTLNQPQHF.

This clone was picked up many times. The read ends 3 residues early relative to the CDR3; the germline J gene fills the gap. This sequence joins TRBV7-2 and TRBJ2-3; 10 positions match TRBD2. The V segment lost 5 bases and the J segment 4 bases; nucleotides outside the gene matches: 3. CDR3 size: 14 residues. The germline V gene has CDR1 SGHTA and CDR2 FQGNSA. CDR3 loop: CASSSGLAADTQYF. CDR3 DNA, as far as it was read: TGTGCCAGCAGCAGTGGACTAGCGGCAGATACG.

The table lists this clone with many counts. The observed sequence ends 3 residues before the CDR3 terminus, with the missing tail filled in from the germline J gene. The rearrangement joins TRBV18 to TRBJ2-5, with a weak D call TRBD2 (5 bases). With 3 bases removed from V and 5 bases from J, the gap between germline ends came to 10 bases. Germline CDR1 and CDR2: KGHSH and LQKENI. The CDR3 length is 13 residues. The CDR3 DNA, read in part, is TGTGCCAGCTCACCGGAACTAGGGGAGACC. It translates to CASSPELGET. The full CDR3 sequence reads CASSPELGETQYF. The full variable domain, in which reference TRBV18 and TRBJ2-5 provide the parts outside the CDR3, is NAGVMQNPRHLVRRRGQEARLRCSPMKGHSHVYWYRQLPEEGLKFMVYLQKENIIDESGMPKERFSAEFPKEGPSILRIQQVVRGDSAAYFCASSPELGETQYFGPGTRLLVL.